Listed below are T cell receptor beta chains from one sample, sequenced in a study of blood T cell repertoires in COVID-19. Measured with immunoSEQ multiplex PCR; TCRdb has only the in-frame clones, and not every one. The table records around 140,000 clones, about four fifths of them present only once. Sequencing used peripheral blood. All receptors derive from a man in his sixties with acute or convalescent COVID-19. Each CDR3 is given without its conserved first and last residue.

J	V	CDR3
TRBJ1-5	TRBV19	ASSIGTGRYSNQPQH
TRBJ1-5	TRBV7-2	ASSLEAIGPQH
TRBJ2-3	TRBV7-3	ASSPQGGDTDTQY
TRBJ1-1	TRBV4-1	ASSHLGGDVEAF
TRBJ2-5	TRBV19	ASSNRQQQETQY
TRBJ2-3	TRBV2	ASSEDSPRTDTQY
TRBJ1-5	TRBV19	ASSISGGHQPQH
TRBJ1-4	TRBV6-5	ASRRSTGGEKLF
TRBJ2-5	TRBV5-6	ASSLTGVETQY
TRBJ2-1	TRBV11-3	ASSFRYRHEQF
TRBJ2-2	TRBV13	ASSLDKRGNTGELF
TRBJ1-1	TRBV7-9	ASGGLGGYTEAF
TRBJ2-7	TRBV30	AWRPPPGQDSYEQY
TRBJ2-7	TRBV3-1/TRBV3-2	ASAGQGSYEQY
TRBJ2-7	TRBV27	ASSLSRGAREQY
TRBJ2-1	TRBV21-1	ASKSRTEHNEQF
TRBJ2-2	TRBV9	ASSSGLAGTNTGELF
TRBJ2-1	TRBV14	ASSMMPATLSSYNEQF
TRBJ2-7	TRBV5-5	ASSLERTVSYEQY
TRBJ1-2	TRBV24-1	ATSDLNQGYGYT